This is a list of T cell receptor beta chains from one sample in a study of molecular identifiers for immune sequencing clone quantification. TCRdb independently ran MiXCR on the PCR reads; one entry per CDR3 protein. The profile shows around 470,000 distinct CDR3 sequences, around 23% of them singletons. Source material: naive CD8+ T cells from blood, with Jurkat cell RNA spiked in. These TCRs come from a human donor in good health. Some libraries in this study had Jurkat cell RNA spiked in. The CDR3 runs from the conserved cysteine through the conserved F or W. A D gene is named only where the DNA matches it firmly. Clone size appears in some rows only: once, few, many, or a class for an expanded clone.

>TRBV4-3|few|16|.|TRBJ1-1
TGCGCCAGCAGCCAAGATGTTTGGGGCTTGAACACTGAAGCTTTCTTT
CASSQDVWGLNTEAFF
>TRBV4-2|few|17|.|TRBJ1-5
TGTGCCAGCAGCCAAGATCCGGGACTGAGTAGCTATCAGCCCCAGCATTTT
CASSQDPGLSSYQPQHF
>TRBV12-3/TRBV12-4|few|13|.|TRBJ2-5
TGTGCCAGCAAATGGGGACTCCAAGAGACCCAGTACTTC
CASKWGLQETQYF
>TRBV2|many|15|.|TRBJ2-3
TGTGCCAGCAGTGTGACTATTGCTAGCACAGATACGCAGTATTTT
CASSVTIASTDTQYF
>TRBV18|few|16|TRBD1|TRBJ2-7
TGTGCCAGCTCAGACTACGACAGGGAACCGGACTACGAGCAGTACTTC
CASSDYDREPDYEQYF
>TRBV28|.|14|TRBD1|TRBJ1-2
TGTGCCAGCAGTTTCGGGACAGGGGGCTTTGGCTACACCTTC
CASSFGTGGFGYTF
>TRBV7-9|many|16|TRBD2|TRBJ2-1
TGTGCCAGCAGCCGCCACACTAGCGGGCCCTACAATGAGCAGTTCTTC
CASSRHTSGPYNEQFF
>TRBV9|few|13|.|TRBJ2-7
TGTGCCAGCAGCGGGGGATACACTACGGAGCAGTACTTC
CASSGGYTTEQYF
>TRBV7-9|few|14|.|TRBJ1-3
TGTGCCAGCAGCCCCTATGTGGGCTTAGACACCATATATTTT
CASSPYVGLDTIYF
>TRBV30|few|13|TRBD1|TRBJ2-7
TGTGCCTGGAGAGGGACAGGGATCTACGAGCAGTACTTC
CAWRGTGIYEQYF
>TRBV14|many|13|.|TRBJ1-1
TGTGCCAGCAGCCAGCCGGAGGACACTGAAGCTTTCTTT
CASSQPEDTEAFF
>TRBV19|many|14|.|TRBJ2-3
TGTGCCAGTAGTATGACAGGCCTAGGAGATACGCAGTATTTT
CASSMTGLGDTQYF
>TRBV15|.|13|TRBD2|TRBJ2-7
TGTGCCACCAGTGAAGCGGGAGGGTACGAGCAGTACTTC
CATSEAGGYEQYF
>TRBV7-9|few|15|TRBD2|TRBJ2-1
TGTGCCAGCAGCTTAACTAGCGGGAGGGCCAATGAGCAGTTCTTC
CASSLTSGRANEQFF
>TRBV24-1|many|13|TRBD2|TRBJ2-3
TGTGCCACCAATGGCGGGAGTATCGATACGCAGTATTTT
CATNGGSIDTQYF
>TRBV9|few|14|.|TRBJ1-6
TGTGCCAGCAGCGTAGCAGGGCGGCATGAGCTCCTCCACTTT
CASSVAGRHELLHF
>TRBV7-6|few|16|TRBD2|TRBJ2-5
TGTGCCAGCAGCTTGGATTGGACTAGCGGGAGCGAGACCCAGTACTTC
CASSLDWTSGSETQYF
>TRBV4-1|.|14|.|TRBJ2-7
TGCGCCAGCAGCCATCCCGGGAGACCCTACGCGCAGTACTTC
CASSHPGRPYAQYF
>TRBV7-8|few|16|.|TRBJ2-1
TGTGCCAGCAGCTCACTACAGGGTAGCCCCTACAATGAGCAGTTCTTC
CASSSLQGSPYNEQFF
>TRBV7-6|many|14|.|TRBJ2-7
TGTGCCAGCAGCTTCCGAGACAGGTCCTACGAGCAGTACTTC
CASSFRDRSYEQYF
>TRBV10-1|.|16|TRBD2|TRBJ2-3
TGCGCCAGCAGTGCAGGACTAGCGGTCCCCACAGATACGCAGTATTTT
CASSAGLAVPTDTQYF
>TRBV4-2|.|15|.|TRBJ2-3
TGTGCCAGCAGCCAAGAGGGCTATCGCACAGATACGCAGTATTTT
CASSQEGYRTDTQYF
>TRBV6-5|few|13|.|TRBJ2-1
TGTGCCAGCGGTGACGGACAGTCCAATGAGCAGTTCTTC
CASGDGQSNEQFF
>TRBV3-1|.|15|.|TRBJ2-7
TGTGCCAGCAGCCAAATGCGGGGCACCTCCTACGAGCAGTACTTC
CASSQMRGTSYEQYF
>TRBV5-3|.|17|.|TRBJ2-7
TGTGCCAGCAGCTTAGCCGGGGTGGGTCAGAACTCCTACGAGCAGTACTTC
CASSLAGVGQNSYEQYF
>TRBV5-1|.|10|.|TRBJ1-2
TGCGCCAGCAGCAGTGTTAGTTACACCTTC
CASSSVSYTF
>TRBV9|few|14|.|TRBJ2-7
TGTGCCAGCAGCGCCGGGACGGAGTCCTACGAGCAGTACTTC
CASSAGTESYEQYF
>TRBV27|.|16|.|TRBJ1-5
TGTGCCAGCAGTTTATCGGGACCGGCCTCTCCTCAGCCCCAGCATTTT
CASSLSGPASPQPQHF
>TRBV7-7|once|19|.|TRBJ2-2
TGTGCCAGCAGCTTCCGCCTCGGAGACAGGCTCGGTGCCACCGGGGAGCTGTTTTTT
CASSFRLGDRLGATGELFF
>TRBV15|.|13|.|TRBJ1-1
TGTGCCACCAGCAGAGATGGAGCCAGGGAAGCTTTCTTT
CATSRDGAREAFF
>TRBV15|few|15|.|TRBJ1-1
TGTGCCACCAGCATTGGAGTCGCCAGGGGCACTGAAGCTTTCTTT
CATSIGVARGTEAFF
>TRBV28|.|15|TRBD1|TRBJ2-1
TGTGCCAGCAGGGCTGGGACAGGGAGCTCCTACGAGCAGTTCTTC
CASRAGTGSSYEQFF
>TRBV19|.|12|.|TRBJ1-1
TGTGCCAGTAGTACCTTAGGGTTCGAAGCTTTCTTT
CASSTLGFEAFF
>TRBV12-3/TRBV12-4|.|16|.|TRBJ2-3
TGTGCCAGCAGTTTTGGGGGGGCGGGGGTGACAGATACGCAGTATTTT
CASSFGGAGVTDTQYF
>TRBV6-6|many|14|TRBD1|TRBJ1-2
TGTGCCAGCAGCACGACAGGGGGCGACTATGGCTACACCTTC
CASSTTGGDYGYTF
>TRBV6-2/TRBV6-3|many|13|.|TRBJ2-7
TGTGCCAGCAGTTACGGGCTCTCCTACGAGCAGTACTTC
CASSYGLSYEQYF
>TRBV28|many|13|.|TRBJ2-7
TGTGCCAGCCGTGAACGTGGTTCCTACGAGCAGTACTTC
CASRERGSYEQYF
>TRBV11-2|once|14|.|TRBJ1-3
TGTGTCAGCAGTTCCTGGCCCTCTGGAAACACCATATATTTT
CVSSSWPSGNTIYF
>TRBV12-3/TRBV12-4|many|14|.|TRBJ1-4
TGTGCCAGCAGCCCTGCGGCTCGGAATGAAAAACTGTTTTTT
CASSPAARNEKLFF
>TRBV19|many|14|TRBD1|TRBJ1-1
TGTGCCAGTAGTATACAGACAGGGGTCACTGAAGCTTTCTTT
CASSIQTGVTEAFF
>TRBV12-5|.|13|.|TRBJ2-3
TGTGCTAGTGGTTTGGTGAGCACAGATACGCAGTATTTT
CASGLVSTDTQYF
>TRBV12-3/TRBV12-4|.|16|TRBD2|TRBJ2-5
TGTGCCAGCAGTTCTCCCGCCCGGGGGGGCCGAGAGACCCAGTACTTC
CASSSPARGGRETQYF
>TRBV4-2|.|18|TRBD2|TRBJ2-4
TGTGCCAGCAGCCAAGAAGAAACTAGCGGGAGCGTCAAAAACATTCAGTACTTC
CASSQEETSGSVKNIQYF